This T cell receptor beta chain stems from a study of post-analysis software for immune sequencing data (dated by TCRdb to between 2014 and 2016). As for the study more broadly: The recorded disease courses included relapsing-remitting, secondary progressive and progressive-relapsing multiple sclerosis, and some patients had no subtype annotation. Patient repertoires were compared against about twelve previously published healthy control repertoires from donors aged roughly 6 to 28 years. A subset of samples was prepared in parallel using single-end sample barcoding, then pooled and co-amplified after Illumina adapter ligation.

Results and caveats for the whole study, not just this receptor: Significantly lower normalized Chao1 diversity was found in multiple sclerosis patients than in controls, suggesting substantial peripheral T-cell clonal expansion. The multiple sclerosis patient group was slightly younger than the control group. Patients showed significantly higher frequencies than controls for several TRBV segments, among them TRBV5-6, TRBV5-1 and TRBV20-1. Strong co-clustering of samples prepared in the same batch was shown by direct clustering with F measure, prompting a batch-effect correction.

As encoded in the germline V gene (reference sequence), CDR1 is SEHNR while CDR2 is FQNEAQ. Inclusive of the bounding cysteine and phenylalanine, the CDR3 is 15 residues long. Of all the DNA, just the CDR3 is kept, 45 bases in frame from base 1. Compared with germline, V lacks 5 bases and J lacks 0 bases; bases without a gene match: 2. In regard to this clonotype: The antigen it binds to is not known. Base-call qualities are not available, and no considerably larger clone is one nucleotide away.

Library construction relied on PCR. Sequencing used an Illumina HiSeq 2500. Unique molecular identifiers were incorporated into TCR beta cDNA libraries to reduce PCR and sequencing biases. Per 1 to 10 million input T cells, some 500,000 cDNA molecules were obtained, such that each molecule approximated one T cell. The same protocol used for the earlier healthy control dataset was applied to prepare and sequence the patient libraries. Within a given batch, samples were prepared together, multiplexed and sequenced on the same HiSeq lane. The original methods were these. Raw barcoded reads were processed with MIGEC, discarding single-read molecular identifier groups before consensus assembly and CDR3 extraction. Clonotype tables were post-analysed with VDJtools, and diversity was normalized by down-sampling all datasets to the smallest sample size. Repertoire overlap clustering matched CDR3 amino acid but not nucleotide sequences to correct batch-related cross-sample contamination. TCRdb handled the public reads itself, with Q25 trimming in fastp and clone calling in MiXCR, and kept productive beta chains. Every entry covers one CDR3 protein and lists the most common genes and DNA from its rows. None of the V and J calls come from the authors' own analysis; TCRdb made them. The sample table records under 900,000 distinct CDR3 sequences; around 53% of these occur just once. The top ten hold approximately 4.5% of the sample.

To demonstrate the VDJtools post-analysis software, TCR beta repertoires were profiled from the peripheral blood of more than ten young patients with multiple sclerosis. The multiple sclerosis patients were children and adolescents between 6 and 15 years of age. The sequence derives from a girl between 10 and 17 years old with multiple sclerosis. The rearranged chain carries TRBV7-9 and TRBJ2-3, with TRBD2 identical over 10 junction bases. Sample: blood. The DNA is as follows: TGTGCCAGCAGCGAAGCGGGAGGGAGCACAGATACGCAGTATTTT. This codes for CASSEAGGSTDTQYF.